The present T cell receptor (beta chain) was sequenced within a study of CD8 T cells in ankylosing spondylitis. 5'-RACE, quantitative and with molecular barcodes, yielded the TCR beta libraries. TCRdb passed the 5' RACE reads through MiXCR, listing each CDR3 protein once. In the table there are around 440,000 distinct CDR3 sequences, 15% to 20% of which are singletons. Turning to this clonotype: The antigen remains undetermined.

Whole-study results and caveats: Characteristic of ankylosing spondylitis blood, it appeared, was a TCR beta motif comprising roughly eight highly homologous variants.

Germline V CDR1 and CDR2: DFQATT, SNEGSKA (reference sequence). The CDR3 has 16 residues. J was trimmed by 1 base and V by 2 bases; bases with no gene match: 9. Sequencing used blood, either unsorted or a sorted T cell fraction (not recorded which). This sequence was found in a male donor with ankylosing spondylitis. V is TRBV20-1 and J is TRBJ2-3, with TRBD1 matching 7 bases. For the CDR3, the DNA is TGCAGTGCTAGACCTGACAGGGTTTGGGGCACAGATACGCAGTATTTT. Protein product: CSARPDRVWGTDTQYF.